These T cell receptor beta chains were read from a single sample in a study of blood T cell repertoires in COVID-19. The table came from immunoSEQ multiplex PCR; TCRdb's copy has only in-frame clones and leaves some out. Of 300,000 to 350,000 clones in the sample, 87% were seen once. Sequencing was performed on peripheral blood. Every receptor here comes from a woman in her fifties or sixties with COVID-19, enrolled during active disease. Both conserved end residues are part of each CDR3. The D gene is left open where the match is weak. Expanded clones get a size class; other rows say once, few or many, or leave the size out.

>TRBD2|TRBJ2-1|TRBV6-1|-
CASSAPLAIQFYNEQFF
TGTGCCAGCAGTGCCCCACTAGCGATCCAATTCTACAATGAGCAGTTCTTC
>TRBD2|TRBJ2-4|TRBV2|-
CASSPARGRASNIQYF
TGTGCCAGCTCCCCGGCACGCGGGAGGGCTTCGAACATTCAGTACTTC
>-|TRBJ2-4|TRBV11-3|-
CASREGGAKNIQYF
TGTGCCAGCAGGGAAGGGGGAGCCAAAAACATTCAGTACTTC
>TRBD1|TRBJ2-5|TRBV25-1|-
CASRGTGGLETQYF
TGTGCCAGCAGGGGGACAGGGGGCCTCGAGACCCAGTACTTC
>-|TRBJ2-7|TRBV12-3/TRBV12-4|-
CASSSGSSYEQYF
TGTGCCAGCAGCTCGGGGTCTTCCTACGAGCAGTACTTC
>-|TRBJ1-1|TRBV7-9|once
CASSPNSPEAFF
TGTGCCAGCAGCCCTAATTCCCCTGAAGCTTTCTTT
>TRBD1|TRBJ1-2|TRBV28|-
CASGGQGGLYGYTF
TGTGCCAGCGGGGGACAGGGGGGCCTCTATGGCTACACCTTC
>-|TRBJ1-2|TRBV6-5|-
CASSSPTGQKNYGYTF
TGTGCCAGCAGTTCACCCACCGGACAGAAGAACTATGGCTACACCTTC
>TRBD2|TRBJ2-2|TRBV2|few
CASKASGTNTGELFF
TGTGCCAGCAAGGCTAGCGGGACCAACACCGGGGAGCTGTTTTTT
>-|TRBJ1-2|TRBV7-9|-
CASSPAGGNYGYTF
TGTGCCAGCAGCCCGGCCGGAGGTAACTATGGCTACACCTTC
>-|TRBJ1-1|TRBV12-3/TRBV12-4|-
CASTPRQTAEAFF
TGTGCCAGCACCCCTCGACAGACCGCTGAAGCTTTCTTT
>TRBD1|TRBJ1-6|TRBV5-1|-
CASSLGTGEASPLHF
TGCGCCAGCAGCCTAGGGACAGGGGAGGCTTCACCCCTCCACTTT
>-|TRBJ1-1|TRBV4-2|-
CASSQGEGVGGTEAFF
TGTGCCAGCAGCCAAGGGGAGGGGGTGGGCGGAACTGAAGCTTTCTTT
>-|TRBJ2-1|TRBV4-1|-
CASSQDILASGNEQFF
TGCGCCAGCAGCCAAGATATACTAGCCTCGGGCAATGAGCAGTTCTTC
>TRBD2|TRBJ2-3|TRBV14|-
CASSPNLAGMTDTQYF
TGTGCCAGCAGCCCAAATCTAGCGGGAATGACAGATACGCAGTATTTT
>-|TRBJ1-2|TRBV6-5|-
CASSYSTGKYGYTF
TGTGCCAGCAGTTACTCTACCGGGAAGTATGGCTACACCTTC
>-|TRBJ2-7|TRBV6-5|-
CASSYSSQIRSYEQYF
TGTGCCAGCAGTTACTCTTCGCAGATTCGCTCCTACGAGCAGTACTTC
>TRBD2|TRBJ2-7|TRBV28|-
CASSYTGTSGANPYF
TGTGCCAGCAGTTACACCGGGACTAGCGGGGCGAATCCATACTTC
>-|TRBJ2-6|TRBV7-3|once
CASSQQVSGANVLTF
TGTGCCAGCAGCCAACAGGTATCTGGGGCCAACGTCCTGACTTTC
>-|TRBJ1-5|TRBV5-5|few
CASSFQGTGQHQHF
TGTGCCAGCAGCTTTCAGGGGACGGGGCAGCACCAGCATTTT
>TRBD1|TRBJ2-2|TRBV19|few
CASRQGAQRHGELFF
TGTGCCAGTCGCCAGGGGGCGCAAAGGCACGGGGAGCTGTTTTTT
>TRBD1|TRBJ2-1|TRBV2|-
CASSKTGQYNEQFF
TGTGCCAGCAGTAAGACAGGGCAGTACAATGAGCAGTTCTTC
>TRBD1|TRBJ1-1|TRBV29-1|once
CSGRDRTLPEAFF
TGCAGCGGGAGGGACAGGACCCTCCCTGAAGCTTTCTTT
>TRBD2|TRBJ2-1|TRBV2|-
CASSESSGRATEQFF
TGTGCCAGCAGTGAGAGTAGCGGGAGGGCCACTGAGCAGTTCTTC
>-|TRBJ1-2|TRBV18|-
CASSPTVFYGYTF
TGTGCCAGCTCACCCACAGTCTTCTATGGCTACACCTTC
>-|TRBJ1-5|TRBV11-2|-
CASSSTGTQPQHF
TGTGCCAGCAGCTCCACAGGGACTCAGCCCCAGCATTTT
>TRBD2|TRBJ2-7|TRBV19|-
CASSSSGSRIYEQYF
TGTGCCAGTAGTAGTAGCGGGAGTCGAATTTACGAGCAGTACTTC
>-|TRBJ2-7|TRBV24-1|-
CATSDLVSGWYEQYF
TGTGCCACCAGTGATTTGGTGTCAGGGTGGTACGAGCAGTACTTC
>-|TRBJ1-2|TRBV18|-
CASSSVNYGYTF
TGTGCCAGCTCCTCAGTTAACTATGGCTACACCTTC
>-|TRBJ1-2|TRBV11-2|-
CASTTQRRYGYTF
TGTGCCAGCACCACCCAGAGGAGGTATGGCTACACCTTC
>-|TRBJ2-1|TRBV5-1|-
CASSSDLNNAVSEQFF
TGCGCCAGCAGCTCGGACTTGAACAACGCAGTTAGTGAGCAGTTCTTC
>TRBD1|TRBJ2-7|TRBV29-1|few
CSVGQSYGEQYF
TGCAGCGTGGGACAGTCATATGGGGAGCAGTACTTC
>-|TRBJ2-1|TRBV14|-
CASSPPGNSYNEQFF
TGTGCCAGCAGCCCGCCCGGGAACTCCTACAATGAGCAGTTCTTC
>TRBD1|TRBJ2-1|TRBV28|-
CASSDGTGGYNEQFF
TGTGCCAGCAGTGATGGGACAGGGGGATACAATGAGCAGTTCTTC
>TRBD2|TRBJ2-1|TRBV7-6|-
CASASIQGAAAGGPGNEQFF
TGTGCCAGCGCATCCATACAGGGCGCCGCAGCGGGAGGGCCGGGGAATGAGCAGTTCTTC
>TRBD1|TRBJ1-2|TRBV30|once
CAWSPGQGYGYTF
TGTGCCTGGAGTCCAGGACAGGGCTATGGCTACACCTTC
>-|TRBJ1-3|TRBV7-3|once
CASRPGGTGNTIYF
TGTGCCAGCAGGCCGGGGGGTACTGGAAACACCATATATTTT
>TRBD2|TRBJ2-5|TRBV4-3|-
CASSQDGGGAKVGTQYF
TGCGCCAGCAGCCAAGATGGGGGAGGGGCGAAGGTAGGGACCCAGTACTTC
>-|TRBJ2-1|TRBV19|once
CASKGSSAPQFF
TGTGCCAGTAAAGGTTCTAGCGCACCCCAGTTCTTC
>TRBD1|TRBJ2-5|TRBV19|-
CASSRTGRETQYF
TGTGCCAGTAGTCGGACAGGGAGAGAGACCCAGTACTTC
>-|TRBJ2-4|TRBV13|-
CASNARGNIQYF
TGTGCCAGCAATGCGAGGGGGAACATTCAGTACTTC
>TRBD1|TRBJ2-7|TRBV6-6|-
CASSFLQGYEQYF
TGTGCCAGCAGTTTCCTACAGGGGTACGAGCAGTACTTC
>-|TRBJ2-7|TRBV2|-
CASSGQVVGYEQYF
TGTGCCAGCAGTGGACAGGTAGTAGGCTACGAGCAGTACTTC
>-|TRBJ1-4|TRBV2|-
CASSGNSLATNEKLFF
TGTGCCAGCAGTGGGAACAGCCTTGCAACTAATGAAAAACTGTTTTTT
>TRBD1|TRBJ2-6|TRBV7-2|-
CASSFGTGTGANVLTF
TGTGCCAGCAGCTTCGGGACAGGGACCGGGGCCAACGTCCTGACTTTC
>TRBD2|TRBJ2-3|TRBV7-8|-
CASSLESGGYTQYF
TGTGCCAGCAGCTTAGAGTCCGGGGGGTATACGCAGTATTTT
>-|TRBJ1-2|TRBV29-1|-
CSVVPTGSTSNYGYTF
TGCAGCGTTGTCCCCACGGGTTCCACCTCTAACTATGGCTACACCTTC
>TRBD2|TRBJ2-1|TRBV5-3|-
CARSFGGRSDEQFF
TGTGCCAGAAGCTTCGGCGGGAGGTCGGATGAGCAGTTCTTC
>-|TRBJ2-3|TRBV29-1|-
CSVHGATDTQYF
TGCAGCGTCCATGGGGCCACAGATACGCAGTATTTT
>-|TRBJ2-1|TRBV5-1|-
CASSLAGGESYNEQFF
TGCGCCAGCAGCTTGGCCGGGGGAGAGTCCTACAATGAGCAGTTCTTC
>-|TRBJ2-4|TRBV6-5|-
CASSSRLGGKNIQYF
TGTGCCAGCAGCTCTCGTCTCGGAGGCAAAAACATTCAGTACTTC
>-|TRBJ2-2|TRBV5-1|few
CASSLDPATGPTGELFF
TGCGCCAGCAGCTTGGATCCTGCGACAGGCCCCACCGGGGAGCTGTTTTTT
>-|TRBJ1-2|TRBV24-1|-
CATSDFSTAYGYTF
TGTGCCACCAGTGATTTTTCGACAGCTTATGGCTACACCTTC
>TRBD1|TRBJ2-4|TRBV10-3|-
CAISSPGQGNIQYF
TGTGCCATCAGTTCCCCGGGACAGGGCAACATTCAGTACTTC
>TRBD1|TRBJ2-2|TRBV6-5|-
CASRRGQGMTGELFF
TGTGCCAGCAGGAGGGGACAGGGTATGACCGGGGAGCTGTTTTTT
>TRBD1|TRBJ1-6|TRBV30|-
CAWSPGQSSYNSPLHF
TGTGCCTGGAGTCCGGGACAGAGCTCCTATAATTCACCCCTCCACTTT